Below, 21 T cell receptor beta chains from the same sample are listed, as sequenced in a study of shared clonotypes between healthy human individuals. Libraries were prepared by immunoSEQ multiplex PCR; TCRdb keeps only in-frame clonotypes and omits some of them. Among a few million clones listed, approximately 90% were seen once. Material: naive CD4+ T cells sorted from blood. The subset here: CD45RA+ positively selected. The receptors shown here come from a man younger than 35 in good health.

The rearrangement uses TRBV25-1 and TRBJ1-2, with D possibly matching TRBD1 (6 bases). Trimming stripped 1 base from V and 4 bases from J, with 13 bases between. This CDR3 contains 15 residues. From germline, CDR1 is MGHDK and CDR2 SYGVNS. CDR3 sequence: CASSESSAGVYGYTF. The DNA of the CDR3 is TGTGCCAGCAGTGAATCTTCGGCAGGGGTCTATGGCTACACCTTC.

This chain joins TRBV5-1 and TRBJ2-3, with TRBD2 identical over 10 bases. Unmatched junction bases numbered 8, after V lost 2 bases and J lost 2 bases. Germline loops: CDR1 SGHRS, CDR2 YFSETQ. This CDR3 region has 17 residues. The CDR3 is CASSFSSGRLPTDTQYF. CDR3 DNA: TGCGCCAGCAGCTTTTCTAGCGGGAGACTCCCCACAGATACGCAGTATTTT.

Only one count was recorded for this clone. This chain connects TRBV5-6 to TRBJ2-2; TRBD1 matches 7 bases. Germline assignment: CDR1 SGHDT and CDR2 YYEEEE. J was trimmed by 4 bases and V by 3 bases; bases with no gene match: 15. The CDR3 runs to 18 residues. This CDR3 is CASSSGTERAHPTGELFF. In DNA, the CDR3 is TGTGCCAGCAGCTCCGGGACAGAAAGGGCCCACCCCACCGGGGAGCTGTTTTTT.

The chain uses TRBV27 and TRBJ1-2; 9 bases align to TRBD1. CDR3 length: 13 residues. Trimming took 3 bases from V and 8 from J; bases not matched to a gene: 4. Germline CDR1 is MNHEY and CDR2 is SMNVEV (reference sequence). The CDR3 bases are TGTGCCAGCAGTTTCACCGGACAGGGGGGCTACACCTTC. Translating gives CASSFTGQGGYTF.

The V gene is TRBV18, the J gene TRBJ1-5, with TRBD1 matching over 7 bases. CDR1 is KGHSH and CDR2 is LQKENI in the germline V gene. Trimming at V came to 4 bases and at J to 5 bases, leaving 2 bases not matched to a gene. This CDR3 is built from 13 residues. CDR3 DNA sequence: TGTGCCAGCTCACTCGGACAGGATCAGCCCCAGCATTTT. Translated: CASSLGQDQPQHF.

V is TRBV6-1 and J is TRBJ1-5; 10 bases agree with TRBD1. The J segment lost 1 base and the V segment lost 4 bases, leaving 16 bases of the junction unmatched. Germline CDR1 is MNHNS and CDR2 is SASEGT. The CDR3 consists of 20 residues. The CDR3 DNA is TGTGCCAGCAGTGGACCGCAGGACAGGGGGTATGGTTTGAGCAATCAGCCCCAGCATTTT. Residues: CASSGPQDRGYGLSNQPQHF.

V and J are TRBV6-5 and TRBJ2-1, with TRBD2 as a possible D gene (6 bases). Germline CDR1 reads MNHEY; CDR2 reads SVGAGI. V lost 4 bases to trimming and J lost 2 bases, with 12 bases between them. CDR3 size: 15 residues. The CDR3, as DNA: TGTGCCAGCAGTTTACCGGGACTTCCCTACAATGAGCAGTTCTTC. As protein: CASSLPGLPYNEQFF.

V and J are TRBV7-9 and TRBJ2-7; D is tentatively TRBD1 or TRBD2 (6 bases each). The germline CDR1 and CDR2 sequences are SEHNR and FQNEAQ (reference sequence). V lost 5 bases and J lost 0, with 17 bases in between. This CDR3 region has 16 residues. The CDR3 spells CASSRTGAQFSYEQYF. The CDR3 region has the DNA TGTGCCAGCAGCCGTACGGGGGCCCAATTCTCCTACGAGCAGTACTTC. Full variable domain (remainder filled in from reference TRBV7-9 and TRBJ2-7): DTGVSQNPRHKITKRGQNVTFRCDPISEHNRLYWYRQTLGQGPEFLTYFQNEAQLEKSRLLSDRFSAERPKGSFSTLEIQRTEQGDSAMYLCASSRTGAQFSYEQYFGPGTRLTVT.

This chain joins TRBV6-6 and TRBJ1-2; tentatively, D is TRBD1 (5 bases). Trimming left V 6 bases short and J 0 bases short, with 14 bases between. CDR1 and CDR2 from the germline V gene are MNHNY and SVGAGI (reference sequence). The CDR3 loop spans 15 amino acids. CDR3 nucleotide sequence: TGTGCCAGCAGGGGCGGGGCCGACCCTAACTATGGCTACACCTTC. It translates to CASRGGADPNYGYTF.

V and J are TRBV9 and TRBJ2-7, with 9 positions matching TRBD1. CDR3 size: 14 residues. Germline V CDR1 and CDR2: SGDLS, YYNGEE. V was clipped by 4 bases and J by 1 base; unmatched bases: 3. The CDR3, as DNA: TGTGCCAGCAGCCCGGACAGGGGTTCCTACGAGCAGTACTTC. Encoded protein: CASSPDRGSYEQYF.

There are a few counts of this clone. CDR3 nucleotide sequence: TGTGCCAGCAGAGAACAGATCACCGGGGAGCTGTTTTTT. Its translation: CASREQITGELFF. The chain carries TRBV7-9 and TRBJ2-2, with unresolved D. V was shortened by 6 bases and J by 4 bases, with 9 bases between the two germline ends. Germline loops: CDR1 SEHNR, CDR2 FQNEAQ (reference sequence). This CDR3 has 13 residues.

This sequence joins TRBV4-1 and TRBJ2-5, with TRBD1 matching over 8 bases. The V gene's germline CDR1 is MGHRA and CDR2 YSYEKL. The CDR3 has 16 residues. Trimming removed 4 bases from V and 3 bases from J; junction bases left unmatched: 10. The CDR3 protein is CASSRDQGTGEETQYF. CDR3 coding DNA: TGCGCCAGCAGCCGCGATCAGGGGACAGGTGAAGAGACCCAGTACTTC.

The chain links TRBV6-5 to TRBJ2-7, with D maybe TRBD1 (6 bases). Trimming shortened V by 6 bases and J by 2 bases, and 14 bases separated the two germline ends. Germline-derived CDR1 and CDR2 are MNHEY and SVGAGI. This CDR3 spans 14 amino acids. The DNA for the CDR3 is TGTGCCAGCAGCCGCGCCGGACAGACCTACGAGCAGTACTTC. Translating gives CASSRAGQTYEQYF.

The V gene is TRBV5-1, the J gene TRBJ2-5; D is ambiguous. This CDR3 comprises 17 residues. The germline V gene has CDR1 SGHRS and CDR2 YFSETQ. V lost 0 bases and J lost 1, with 16 bases in between. The CDR3 region is CASSLEGLQVRQETQYF. The CDR3 nucleotides read TGCGCCAGCAGCTTGGAGGGCCTGCAAGTCCGCCAAGAGACCCAGTACTTC.

In this sample, this clone turned up once. The chain joins TRBV7-3 to TRBJ2-1, with TRBD2 as a possible D gene (5 bases). Per the germline V gene, CDR1 is SGHTA and CDR2 is FQGTGA. The CDR3 is 16 residues long. V gave up 1 base and J gave up 3 bases, with 13 bases separating them. The CDR3: CASSLNGVPGYNEQFF. CDR3 DNA: TGTGCCAGCAGCTTAAACGGGGTCCCGGGCTACAATGAGCAGTTCTTC.

The chain joins TRBV5-1 to TRBJ1-4, with D unclear. The CDR3 sequence is 13 residues long. Trimming removed 3 bases from V and 4 bases from J, with 7 bases in between. Germline CDR1 is SGHRS and CDR2 is YFSETQ. The CDR3 DNA reads as TGCGCCAGCAGCTCGGACGGTAATGAAAAACTGTTTTTT. Translating gives CASSSDGNEKLFF.

The gene calls are TRBV7-2 and TRBJ2-5; 9 bases align to TRBD1. Germline CDR1 is SGHTA and CDR2 is FQGNSA. CDR3 size: 14 residues. V dropped 5 bases and J dropped 2; count of bases not matched to a gene: 3. CDR3 protein: CASSRDRAQETQYF. The CDR3 bases are TGTGCCAGCAGCCGGGACAGGGCTCAAGAGACCCAGTACTTC.

The CDR3 nucleotides are TGTGCCAGCAGCCCAACGGGCGCGGGGGGGAGCACAGATACGCAGTATTTT. Residues: CASSPTGAGGSTDTQYF. V is TRBV2 and J is TRBJ2-3; 9 nucleotides line up with TRBD2. This CDR3 is built from 17 residues. CDR1 and CDR2 (germline): SNHLY, FYNNEI. Trimming cost V 6 bases and J 0 bases; bases outside gene matches: 10.

V and J are TRBV12-1 and TRBJ1-4. TRBV12-1 is classified as a pseudogene. The CDR3 is made up of 19 amino acids. CDR3 nucleotides: TGTGCCAGCAGTCTACACCCCCCTGGGGGGCGCGAGTCTAATGAAAAACTGTTTTTT. It encodes CASSLHPPGGRESNEKLFF.

This CDR3 reads CASSLGSSRNEQFF. CDR3 nucleotide sequence: TGCGCCAGCAGTCTTGGATCCTCTAGGAATGAGCAGTTCTTC. The rearrangement links TRBV5-1 to TRBJ2-1, with D uncertain. V was shortened by 5 bases and J by 7 bases, with 16 bases between the two germline ends. CDR3 length: 14 residues. CDR1 and CDR2 from the germline V gene are SGHRS and YFSETQ.

V usage is TRBV9 and J usage is TRBJ2-3, with TRBD2 identical over 10 bases. The CDR3 has 15 amino acids. Germline V CDR1 and CDR2: SGDLS, YYNGEE. Trimming removed 4 bases from V and 10 bases from J; junction bases left unmatched: 12. CDR3 nucleotide sequence: TGTGCCAGCAGCCAGCTAGCGGGAGCGTCGGTTTCGCAGTATTTT. Encoded protein: CASSQLAGASVSQYF.